The rows below give T cell receptor beta chains drawn from one sample of a study of early T cells in non-severe SARS-CoV-2 infection. TCRdb independently ran MiXCR on the 5' RACE reads; one entry per CDR3 protein. The sample carries tens of thousands of distinct CDR3 sequences, around 5% recorded once. The sequenced material came from whole blood. The source of these receptors is an adult who was a healthcare worker with PCR-confirmed SARS-CoV-2 infection or an uninfected control (not recorded which). The CDR3 runs from the conserved cysteine through the conserved F or W. Size is omitted from some rows. Given values are once, few, many or a class for expanded clones.

TRBV20-1,many,CSARDIQGAYEQYF
TRBV5-4,many,CASSLRGQGKETQYF
TRBV29-1,few,CSVGHGRGEQYF
TRBV28,many,CASRFSNEQFF
TRBV6-5,many,CASSYGGTNEKLFF
TRBV7-9,many,CASSLVGDVAQYF
TRBV29-1,many,CSVRTGTGSLEAFF
TRBV12-3/TRBV12-4,many,CASILGQAPQETQYF
TRBV10-3,many,CAISRTEGTDTQYF
TRBV30,many,CAWSGGGAQPQHF
TRBV2,many,CASSVRGRSSGANVLTF
TRBV5-1,many,CASSPGARWSEETQYF
TRBV19,NA,CASSLKGKPDTQYF
TRBV7-9,few,CASSVTGTGSYNEQFF
TRBV2,few,CASSGATGNTEAFF
TRBV12-3/TRBV12-4,many,CASSSRTNIQYF
TRBV4-3,many,CASSQEAGGDTQYF
TRBV4-2,few,CASSQEAHNEKLFF
TRBV6-6,many,CASSYFGSSENTIYF
TRBV4-3,many,CASSQGATGNEQFF
TRBV5-1,NA,CASSPTGGSDQPQHF
TRBV10-2,NA,CASSEPHVAKNIQYF
TRBV7-2,NA,CASKRGANEKLFF
TRBV12-3/TRBV12-4,many,CASSLLFATAANYGYTF
TRBV7-6,few,CASSLAGVPEVYF
TRBV12-3/TRBV12-4,many,CASSLGTAALLGTQYF
TRBV2,NA,CASRGLAGWGTQYF
TRBV6-5,many,CASSRAGTSGGETQYF
TRBV6-6,few,CASSYSAGGLQETQYF
TRBV6-5,NA,CASSRTGVDEQYF
TRBV7-2,many,CASSLDRGPGTEAFF
TRBV28,NA,CASRTGQPSTDTQYF
TRBV29-1,few,CSVDRAGGPNEQFF
TRBV12-3/TRBV12-4,many,CASTQSGSPKGEQYF
TRBV3-1,NA,CASSQDLAGWQTQYF
TRBV19,NA,CASSDWGGVDTEAFF
TRBV18,many,CASSRTVNQPQHF
TRBV19,many,CASSPKVDRGYGYTF
TRBV5-1,many,CASSLSGYPTDTQYF
TRBV5-1,many,CASSSWTGSSNTEAFF
TRBV27,medium-sized,CASSFLGPKETQYF
TRBV29-1,many,CSVEDVSGTSTDTQYF
TRBV18,NA,CASSAEPETQYF
TRBV20-1,NA,CSARDFGTPWNEQFF
TRBV7-3,NA,CASSSTAGQQYGYTF
TRBV5-1,many,CASSLGGTNEKLFF
TRBV12-3/TRBV12-4,NA,CASSLVGTRLGEQYF
TRBV3-1,few,CASSPARQGWNPDTQYF
TRBV12-3/TRBV12-4,many,CASSLSRGLYTF
TRBV18,NA,CASSLYPPLSYNEQFF
TRBV21-1,NA,CASSKSDGAHVPGNQPQHF
TRBV6-4,few,CANSDPPLIMSGELPYEQYF
TRBV5-1,NA,CASSLDFATNEKLFF
TRBV27,many,CASSPLGLNTEAFF
TRBV7-9,many,CASSFSGTYNSPLHF
TRBV5-4,many,CASSSSSRGASYNEQFF
TRBV12-3/TRBV12-4,few,CAGGTATSGNTIYF
TRBV24-1,many,CATSDLREGGEQFF